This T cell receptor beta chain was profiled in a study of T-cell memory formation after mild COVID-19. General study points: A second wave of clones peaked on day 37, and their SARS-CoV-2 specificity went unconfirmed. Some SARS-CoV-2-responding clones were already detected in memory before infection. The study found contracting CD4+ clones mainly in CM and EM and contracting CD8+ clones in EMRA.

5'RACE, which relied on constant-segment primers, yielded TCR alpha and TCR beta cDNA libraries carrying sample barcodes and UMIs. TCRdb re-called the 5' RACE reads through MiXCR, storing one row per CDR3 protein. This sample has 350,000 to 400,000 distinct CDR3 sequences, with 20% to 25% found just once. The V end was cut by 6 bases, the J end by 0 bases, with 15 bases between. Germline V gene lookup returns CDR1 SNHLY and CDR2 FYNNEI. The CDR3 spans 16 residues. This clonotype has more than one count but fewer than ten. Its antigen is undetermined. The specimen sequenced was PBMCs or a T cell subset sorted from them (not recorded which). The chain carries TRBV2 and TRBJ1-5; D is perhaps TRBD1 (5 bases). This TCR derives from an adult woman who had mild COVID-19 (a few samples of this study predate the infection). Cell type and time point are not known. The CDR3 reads CASRPGRAYSNQPQHF. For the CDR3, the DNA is TGTGCCAGCAGGCCGGGGCGGGCTTATAGCAATCAGCCCCAGCATTTT.